The present T cell receptor beta chain was sequenced within a study of graft-versus-host responses after intestinal transplantation. CDR3 length: 16 residues. The germline V and J ends were trimmed by 2 bases and 9 bases, with 17 bases remaining between them. Germline V gene data show CDR1 as ENHRY and CDR2 as SYGVKD. For this clone: What it recognizes is unknown.

The method was immunoSEQ multiplex PCR; TCRdb's version includes in-frame clones alone and lacks a portion of them. The sample lists over 65,000 clones, around 93% occurring once. The receptor comes from a human donor who was the organ donor for an intestinal transplant. Sequences were derived from unstimulated CD8+ T cells sorted from spleen or lymph node cells, sampled before transplant. The rearrangement links TRBV10-3 to TRBJ1-6; D uncertain. CDR3 in amino acids: CAISELTPRLSSPLHF. CDR3 bases: TGTGCCATCAGTGAGCTGACACCCAGATTGAGTTCACCCCTCCACTTT.